This TCR beta chain was documented in a study of blood T cell repertoires in COVID-19. The protocol was immunoSEQ multiplex PCR, while the TCRdb copy is restricted to in-frame clones and leaves out a portion. The sample lists over 200,000 clones, approximately 83% seen once, with under 2.5% in the top ten. CDR1 and CDR2 from the germline V gene are LNHDA and SQIVND (reference sequence). The CDR3 is 13 residues long. V gave up 9 bases and J gave up 7 bases; unmatched junction bases: 9. All enrollees were roughly 18 to 90 years old and from 24 US areas. Participant-reported clinical history was the basis for cohort assignment. What the recovered Cohort 3 donors had was two negative PCRs, clearance, or symptom resolution.

The TCR originated in a woman aged 45-60 years who had recovered from COVID-19. The chain is built from TRBV19 and TRBJ1-2; 9 nucleotides agree with TRBD1. Material: PBMCs or T cells enriched from blood (not recorded which). As DNA, the CDR3 is TGTGCCAGCGCCGGGACAGGGAGGTCTGGCTACACCTTC. Encoded protein: CASAGTGRSGYTF.